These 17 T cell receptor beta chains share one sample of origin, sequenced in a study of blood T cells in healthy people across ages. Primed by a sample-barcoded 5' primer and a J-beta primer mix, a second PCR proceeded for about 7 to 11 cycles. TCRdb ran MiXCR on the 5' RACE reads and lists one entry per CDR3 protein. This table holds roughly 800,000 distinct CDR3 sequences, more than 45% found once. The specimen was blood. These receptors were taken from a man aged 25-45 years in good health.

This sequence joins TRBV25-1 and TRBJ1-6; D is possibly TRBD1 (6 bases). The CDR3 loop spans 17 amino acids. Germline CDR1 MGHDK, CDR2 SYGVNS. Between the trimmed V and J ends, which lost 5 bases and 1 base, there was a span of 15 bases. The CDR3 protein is CASSSKSRGSYNSPLHF. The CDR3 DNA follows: TGTGCCAGCAGTAGTAAATCGAGGGGGTCCTATAATTCACCCCTCCACTTT. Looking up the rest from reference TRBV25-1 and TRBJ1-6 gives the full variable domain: EADIYQTPRYLVIGTGKKITLECSQTMGHDKMYWYQQDPGMELHLIHYSYGVNSTEKGDLSSESTVSRIRTEHFPLTLESARPSHTSQYLCASSSKSRGSYNSPLHFGNGTRLTVT.

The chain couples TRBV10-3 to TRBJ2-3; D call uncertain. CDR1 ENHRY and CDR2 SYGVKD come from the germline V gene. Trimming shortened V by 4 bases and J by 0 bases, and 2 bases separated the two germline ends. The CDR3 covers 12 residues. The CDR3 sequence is CAISASTDTQYF. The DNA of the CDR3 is TGTGCCATCAGTGCTAGCACAGATACGCAGTATTTT.

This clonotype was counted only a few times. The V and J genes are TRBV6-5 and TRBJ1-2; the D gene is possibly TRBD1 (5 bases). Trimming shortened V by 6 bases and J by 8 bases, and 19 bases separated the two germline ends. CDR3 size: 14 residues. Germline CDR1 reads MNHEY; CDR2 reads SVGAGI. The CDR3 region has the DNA TGTGCCAGCAGCAAACGGGGCAGCCTAGAGGGCTACACCTTC. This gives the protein CASSKRGSLEGYTF.

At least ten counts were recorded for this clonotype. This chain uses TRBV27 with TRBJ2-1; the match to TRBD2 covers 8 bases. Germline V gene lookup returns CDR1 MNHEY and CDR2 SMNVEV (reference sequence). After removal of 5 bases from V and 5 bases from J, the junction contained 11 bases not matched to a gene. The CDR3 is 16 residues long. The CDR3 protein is CASSRGLGGRHNEQFF. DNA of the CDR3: TGTGCCAGCAGTCGGGGTTTAGGCGGGAGGCACAATGAGCAGTTCTTC.

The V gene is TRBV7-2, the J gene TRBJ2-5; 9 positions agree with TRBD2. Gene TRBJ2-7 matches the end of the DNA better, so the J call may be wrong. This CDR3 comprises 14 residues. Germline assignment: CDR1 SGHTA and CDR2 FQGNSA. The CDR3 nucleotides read TGTGCCAGCAGCCGCCGACTAGCGGCCTACGAGCAGTACTTC. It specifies CASSRRLAAYEQYF.

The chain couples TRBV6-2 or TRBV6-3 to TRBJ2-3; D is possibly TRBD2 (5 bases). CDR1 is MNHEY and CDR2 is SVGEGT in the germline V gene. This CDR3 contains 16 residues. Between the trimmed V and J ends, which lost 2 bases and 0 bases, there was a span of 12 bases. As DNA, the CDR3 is TGTGCCAGCAGTTACGGGAGCTCGACTAGCACAGATACGCAGTATTTT. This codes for CASSYGSSTSTDTQYF.

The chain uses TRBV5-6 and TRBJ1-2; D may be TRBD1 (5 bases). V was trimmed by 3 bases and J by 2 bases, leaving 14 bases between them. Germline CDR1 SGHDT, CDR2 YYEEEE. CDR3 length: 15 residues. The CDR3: CASSSRGITNYGYTF. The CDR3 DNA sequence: TGTGCCAGCAGCTCGCGGGGCATCACCAACTATGGCTACACCTTC.

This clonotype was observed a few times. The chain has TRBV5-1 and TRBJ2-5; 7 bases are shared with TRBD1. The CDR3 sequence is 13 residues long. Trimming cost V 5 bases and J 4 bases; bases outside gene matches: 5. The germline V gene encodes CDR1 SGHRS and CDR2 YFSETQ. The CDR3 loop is CASSWDSRETQYF. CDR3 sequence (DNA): TGCGCCAGCAGTTGGGACAGCCGAGAGACCCAGTACTTC.

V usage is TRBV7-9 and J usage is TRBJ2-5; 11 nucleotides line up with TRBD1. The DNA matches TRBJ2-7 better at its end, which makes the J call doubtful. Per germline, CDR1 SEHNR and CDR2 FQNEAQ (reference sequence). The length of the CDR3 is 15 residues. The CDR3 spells CASSYGGQGASEQYF. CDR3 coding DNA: TGTGCCAGCAGCTACGGCGGACAGGGGGCGAGCGAGCAGTACTTC.

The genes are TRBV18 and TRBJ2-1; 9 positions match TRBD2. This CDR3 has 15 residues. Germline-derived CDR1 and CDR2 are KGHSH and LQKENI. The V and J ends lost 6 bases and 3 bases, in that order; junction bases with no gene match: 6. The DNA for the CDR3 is TGTGCCAGCTCTCACGAGCGGGAGGACTACAATGAGCAGTTCTTC. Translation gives CASSHEREDYNEQFF.

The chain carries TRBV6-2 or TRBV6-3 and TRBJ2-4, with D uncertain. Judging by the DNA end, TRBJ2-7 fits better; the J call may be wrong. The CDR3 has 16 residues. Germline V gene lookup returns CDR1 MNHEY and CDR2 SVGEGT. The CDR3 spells CASSYSTVGHPYEQYF. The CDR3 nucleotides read TGTGCCAGCAGTTACTCGACTGTAGGTCATCCCTACGAGCAGTACTTC.

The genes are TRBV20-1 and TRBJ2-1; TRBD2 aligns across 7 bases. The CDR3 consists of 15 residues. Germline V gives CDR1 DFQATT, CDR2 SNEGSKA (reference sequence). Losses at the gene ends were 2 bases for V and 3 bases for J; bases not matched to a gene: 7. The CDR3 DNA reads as TGCAGTGCTAGAACCAGCGGGGTGTTCTACAATGAGCAGTTCTTC. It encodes CSARTSGVFYNEQFF.

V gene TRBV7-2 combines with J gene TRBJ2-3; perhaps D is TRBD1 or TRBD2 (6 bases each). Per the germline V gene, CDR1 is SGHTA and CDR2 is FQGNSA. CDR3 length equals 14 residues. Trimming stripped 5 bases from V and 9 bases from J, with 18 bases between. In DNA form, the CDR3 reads TGTGCCAGCAGCCCCGCTAGGGGGGCGGGGACGCAGTATTTT. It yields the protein CASSPARGAGTQYF. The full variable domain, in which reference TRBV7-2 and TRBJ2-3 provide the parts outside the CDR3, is GAGVSQSPSNKVTEKGKDVELRCDPISGHTALYWYRQSLGQGLEFLIYFQGNSAPDKSGLPSDRFSAERTGGSVSTLTIQRTQQEDSAVYLCASSPARGAGTQYFGPGTRLTVL.

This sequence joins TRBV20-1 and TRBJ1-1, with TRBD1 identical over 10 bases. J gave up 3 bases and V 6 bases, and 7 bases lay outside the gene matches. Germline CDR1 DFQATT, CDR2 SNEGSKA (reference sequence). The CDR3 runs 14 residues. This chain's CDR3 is CSALGQGVDTEAFF. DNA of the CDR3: TGCAGTGCGCTAGGACAGGGGGTTGACACTGAAGCTTTCTTT.

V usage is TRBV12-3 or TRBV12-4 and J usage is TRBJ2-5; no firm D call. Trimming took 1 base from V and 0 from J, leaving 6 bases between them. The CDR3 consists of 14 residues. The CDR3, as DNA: TGTGCCAGCAGTTTAGGGGTGTACCAAGAGACCCAGTACTTC. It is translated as CASSLGVYQETQYF.

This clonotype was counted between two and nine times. The DNA for the CDR3 is TGTGCCAGCACCCTCGCAGGGGGCAATGAAAAACTGTTTTTT. It is translated as CASTLAGGNEKLFF. The chain recombines TRBV7-2 with TRBJ1-4, with TRBD1 identical over 8 bases. The CDR3 is 14 amino acids. CDR1 and CDR2 from the germline V gene are SGHTA and FQGNSA. V dropped 7 bases and J dropped 5; count of bases not matched to a gene: 6. The complete variable domain, with remaining parts taken from reference TRBV7-2 and TRBJ1-4, reads GAGVSQSPSNKVTEKGKDVELRCDPISGHTALYWYRQSLGQGLEFLIYFQGNSAPDKSGLPSDRFSAERTGGSVSTLTIQRTQQEDSAVYLCASTLAGGNEKLFFGSGTQLSVL.

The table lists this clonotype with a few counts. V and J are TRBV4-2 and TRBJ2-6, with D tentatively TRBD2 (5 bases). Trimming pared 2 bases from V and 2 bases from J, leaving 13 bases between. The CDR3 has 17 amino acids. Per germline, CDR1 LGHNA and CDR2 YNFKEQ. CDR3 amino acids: CASSQLLVGAGANVLTF. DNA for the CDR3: TGTGCCAGCAGCCAACTTTTAGTGGGAGCTGGGGCCAACGTCCTGACTTTC.